One sample yielded the 9 T cell receptor beta chains listed below, sequenced in a study of blood T cell repertoires in COVID-19. Here immunoSEQ multiplex PCR was the method, and the copy in TCRdb shows in-frame clones only, minus some. Of approximately 200,000 clones in the sample, 70% to 90% are singletons; the top ten hold more than 4%. The sample comprised PBMCs or T cells enriched from blood (not recorded which). The receptor set was obtained from a woman aged 25 to 39 who had been exposed to COVID-19.

The chain combines TRBV19 with TRBJ2-3; D possibly corresponds to TRBD1 (6 bases). Germline CDR1 reads LNHDA; CDR2 reads SQIVND (reference sequence). This CDR3 region has 14 residues. Trimming cost V 5 bases and J 0 bases, with 9 bases left between them. The CDR3: CASSHRVSTDTQYF. The CDR3 DNA sequence: TGTGCCAGTAGTCACAGGGTCAGCACAGATACGCAGTATTTT.

The CDR3 loop is CAWESTGGPYNEQFF. CDR3 nucleotides: TGTGCCTGGGAAAGTACAGGGGGACCCTACAATGAGCAGTTCTTC. The chain is built from TRBV30 and TRBJ2-1; 8 bases are shared with TRBD1. The CDR3 sequence is 15 residues long. V gave up 5 bases and J gave up 2 bases; unmatched junction bases: 8. Germline V gives CDR1 GTSNPN, CDR2 SVGIG (reference sequence).

Turning to this clone: Other DNA sequences in the same sample also yield this CDR3. The DNA for the CDR3 is TGCGCCAGCAGCTTGGGAGGCACTAATGAAAAACTGTTTTTT. It encodes CASSLGGTNEKLFF. The chain has TRBV5-1 and TRBJ1-4, with unresolved D. The CDR3 contains 14 residues. The ends were cut back, 0 bases at V and 2 bases at J, with 5 bases in the middle. Per the germline V gene, CDR1 is SGHRS and CDR2 is YFSETQ.

The chain carries TRBV30 and TRBJ1-5, with D possibly TRBD1 on 6 matching bases. Germline V gene sequence: CDR1 GTSNPN, CDR2 SVGIG (reference sequence). Trimming shortened V by 1 base and J by 6 bases, and 13 bases separated the two germline ends. This CDR3 contains 14 residues. The CDR3 spells CAWSDRASSQPQHF. The CDR3 region has the DNA TGTGCCTGGAGTGACAGGGCCTCGAGTCAGCCCCAGCATTTT.

The chain links TRBV5-1 to TRBJ1-2; D is unclear. The CDR3 totals 16 residues. Germline lookup yields CDR1 SGHRS and CDR2 YFSETQ. V lost 0 bases and J 0 bases, leaving 12 bases between the germline ends. The CDR3 spells CASSLVAGNANYGYTF. Here the CDR3 DNA reads TGCGCCAGCAGCTTGGTAGCGGGGAACGCTAACTATGGCTACACCTTC.

The chain recombines TRBV20-1 with TRBJ1-2; the D gene is possibly TRBD1 (5 bases). The CDR3 length is 14 residues. The germline CDR1 and CDR2 sequences are DFQATT and SNEGSKA (reference sequence). The V end lost 3 bases, the J end lost 2 bases, and 13 bases lay between the germline ends. CDR3 bases: TGCAGTGCTAGTATCGGGGGTAACAACTATGGCTACACCTTC. As protein: CSASIGGNNYGYTF.

This chain links TRBV6-1 with TRBJ2-4, with 10 bases matching TRBD2. CDR3 length equals 20 residues. The J segment lost 3 bases and the V segment lost 0 bases, leaving 14 bases of the junction unmatched. Per germline, CDR1 MNHNS and CDR2 SASEGT. Here the CDR3 reads CASSEAPSGGARIVKNIQYF. CDR3 DNA sequence: TGTGCCAGCAGTGAAGCGCCCAGCGGGGGGGCACGGATTGTCAAAAACATTCAGTACTTC.

The chain recombines TRBV2 with TRBJ2-6; a weak D match, TRBD1 (6 bases). The CDR3 length is 14 residues. Trimming took 6 bases from V and 0 from J, leaving 6 bases between them. From germline, CDR1 is SNHLY and CDR2 FYNNEI. The DNA of the CDR3 is TGTGCCAGCAGGACAGGCTCTGGGGCCAACGTCCTGACTTTC. Protein sequence: CASRTGSGANVLTF.

J is TRBJ1-5 and V is TRBV18, with D possibly TRBD1 on 6 matching bases. V lost 3 bases and J 0 bases, leaving 15 bases between the germline ends. The CDR3 has 17 amino acids. The germline V gene has CDR1 KGHSH and CDR2 LQKENI. CDR3 residues: CASSPSGQTYSNQPQHF. The CDR3 DNA sequence: TGTGCCAGCTCACCCTCAGGACAGACTTATAGCAATCAGCCCCAGCATTTT.